This entry lists 30 T cell receptor beta chains sequenced from one sample in a study of vaccination effects on CD4 cells after COVID-19. Here immunoSEQ multiplex PCR was the method, and the copy in TCRdb shows in-frame clones only, minus some. The sample consists of about 25,000 clones, around 73% of them appearing once. When more than 9 days of culture had elapsed, CD4+ T cells were isolated. Their specific antigens are unknown. Sample: CD4+ T cells from PBMCs cultured without peptide, taken before COVID-19 vaccination. These receptors all stem from a human donor who received a COVID-19 vaccine.

The chain joins TRBV10-3 to TRBJ1-4, with D unclear. Germline assignment: CDR1 ENHRY and CDR2 SYGVKD. Between the trimmed V and J ends, which lost 2 bases and 0 bases, there was a span of 13 bases. The CDR3 runs to 17 residues. Here the CDR3 DNA reads TGTGCCATCAGTGAGGAAGGAGTCGAGGCAACTAATGAAAAACTGTTTTTT. This translates into CAISEEGVEATNEKLFF.

This clone turned up a few times. The chain carries TRBV4-1 and TRBJ1-3, with unresolved D. V was shortened by 4 bases and J by 4 bases, with 14 bases between the two germline ends. The CDR3 spans 15 residues. Germline loops: CDR1 MGHRA, CDR2 YSYEKL. This CDR3 is CASSPWPLVGNTIYF. The CDR3 nucleotides are TGCGCCAGCAGCCCCTGGCCTTTGGTGGGAAACACCATATATTTT.

The chain recombines TRBV27 with TRBJ2-7; 7 bases match TRBD1. CDR1 is MNHEY, CDR2 SMNVEV, per germline (reference sequence). The CDR3 is made up of 15 amino acids. The J segment lost 2 bases and the V segment lost 6 bases, leaving 10 bases of the junction unmatched. The CDR3 DNA is TGTGCCAGCAGGCCCGAACAGGGGAAGACCTACGAGCAGTACTTC. Encoded protein: CASRPEQGKTYEQYF.

This clone was counted a few times. The chain combines TRBV3-1 (or the pseudogene TRBV3-2) with TRBJ1-3; D might be TRBD1 (6 bases). The CDR3 consists of 14 residues. The germline V gene has CDR1 LGHDT and CDR2 YNNKEL (reference sequence). Trimming took off 4 bases at V and 0 bases at J, with 7 bases between the two ends. CDR3 sequence: CASSRDTSGNTIYF. DNA of the CDR3: TGTGCCAGCAGCCGGGACACCTCTGGAAACACCATATATTTT.

The chain has TRBV24-1 and TRBJ2-2; D remains unclear. The V gene lost 0 bases and the J gene lost 6 bases, with 4 bases spanning the gap. The CDR3 runs 13 residues. CDR1 and CDR2 (germline): KGHDR, SFDVKD. The CDR3 sequence: CATSDLTAGELFF. The CDR3 DNA reads as TGTGCCACCAGTGATTTGACAGCCGGGGAGCTGTTTTTT.

This clone came up once. V gene TRBV18 combines with J gene TRBJ1-6; 9 nucleotides agree with TRBD1. CDR1 is KGHSH and CDR2 is LQKENI in the germline V gene. The CDR3 has 17 residues. Trimming at V came to 5 bases and at J to 8 bases, leaving 13 bases not matched to a gene. CDR3 amino acids: CASSSPGQGGGDSPLHF. The CDR3 DNA reads TGTGCCAGCTCATCCCCGGGACAGGGTGGTGGTGATTCACCCCTCCACTTT.

The rearrangement uses TRBV27 and TRBJ2-7; TRBD1 agrees at 8 bases. This CDR3 has 13 residues. In germline, CDR1 is MNHEY, CDR2 SMNVEV (reference sequence). V lost 8 bases and J lost 1; bases outside the gene matches: 4. DNA of the CDR3: TGTGCCAGCGTCAGACAGGGGTCCTACGAGCAGTACTTC. The encoded protein is CASVRQGSYEQYF.

In its sample, this clone was seen a few times. The chain combines TRBV2 with TRBJ2-1; 8 bases are a match to TRBD2. This CDR3 is 17 amino acids long. V gave up 6 bases and J gave up 4 bases; unmatched junction bases: 14. Germline assignment: CDR1 SNHLY and CDR2 FYNNEI. CDR3 region: CASSPLAGGNLYNEQFF. The CDR3 DNA reads TGTGCCAGCAGCCCCCTGGCGGGAGGCAACTTATACAATGAGCAGTTCTTC.

J is TRBJ2-7 and V is TRBV5-4; 7 bases are a match to TRBD1. The CDR3 contains 14 residues. The junction had 4 bases not matched to a gene; V was cut back by 4 bases and J by 0 bases. CDR1 and CDR2 (germline): SGHNT, YYREEE (reference sequence). The CDR3 coding sequence is TGTGCCAGCAGCCTAGGACAGGACTCCTACGAGCAGTACTTC. It is translated as CASSLGQDSYEQYF.

The V and J genes are TRBV6-5 and TRBJ2-1, with 7 bases fitting TRBD2. The germline CDR1 and CDR2 sequences are MNHEY and SVGAGI. CDR3 length equals 15 residues. The ends lost 7 bases at V and 5 bases at J; junction bases unmatched: 11. CDR3 loop: CASIPGWGGNNEQFF. The CDR3 DNA sequence: TGTGCCAGCATACCTGGGTGGGGGGGAAACAATGAGCAGTTCTTC.

This sequence joins TRBV3-1 (or the pseudogene TRBV3-2) and TRBJ1-1; 7 bases fit TRBD1. Germline V lookup: CDR1 LGHDT, CDR2 YNNKEL (reference sequence). The CDR3 is 14 amino acids. The V and J ends lost 4 bases and 3 bases, in that order; junction bases with no gene match: 5. Written as DNA, the CDR3 is TGTGCCAGCAGCCCGCCTACAGGGGACACTGAAGCTTTCTTT. This translates into CASSPPTGDTEAFF.

This clone has just a few counts. The chain couples TRBV7-9 to TRBJ2-1, with 11 bases lining up with TRBD2. This CDR3 is 14 amino acids long. The V and J ends lost 2 bases and 10 bases, in that order; junction bases with no gene match: 4. Germline loops: CDR1 SEHNR, CDR2 FQNEAQ (reference sequence). CDR3 DNA sequence: TGTGCCAGCAGCTTATCACTAGCGGGGGCCGAGCAGTTCTTC. Residues: CASSLSLAGAEQFF.

V is TRBV5-4 and J is TRBJ1-1; possibly TRBD1 for D (6 bases). The CDR3 has 15 amino acids. V was shortened by 1 base and J by 10 bases, with 20 bases between the two germline ends. The germline V gene encodes CDR1 SGHNT and CDR2 YYREEE (reference sequence). CDR3 DNA: TGTGCCAGCAGCTTGCGTGGGGGGCGGTTCGTTAGAGCTTTCTTT. Amino acids: CASSLRGGRFVRAFF. Full variable domain (missing parts from reference TRBV5-4 and TRBJ1-1): ETGVTQSPTHLIKTRGQQVTLRCSSQSGHNTVSWYQQALGQGPQFIFQYYREEENGRGNFPPRFSGLQFPNYSSELNVNALELDDSALYLCASSLRGGRFVRAFFGQGTRLTVV.

This clone appeared once. The V call is TRBV28, the J call TRBJ1-4; TRBD1 matches at 8 bases. The CDR3 extends over 13 amino acids. V gave up 9 bases and J gave up 8 bases; unmatched junction bases: 8. Germline lookup yields CDR1 MDHEN and CDR2 SYDVKM. The CDR3: CASIQGAGEKLFF. The CDR3 DNA follows: TGTGCCAGTATCCAGGGGGCCGGCGAAAAACTGTTTTTT.

This clone was seen a handful of times. The chain couples TRBV7-2 to TRBJ2-7, with D tentatively TRBD2 (6 bases). The CDR3 runs 14 residues. Germline CDR1 is SGHTA and CDR2 is FQGNSA. V was pared by 1 base and J by 3 bases, with 10 bases between. Here the CDR3 reads CASSLVFGSYEQYF. CDR3 bases: TGTGCCAGCAGCTTAGTGTTCGGGAGCTACGAGCAGTACTTC.

The chain links TRBV6-6 to TRBJ2-7; D might be TRBD2 (5 bases). Trimming removed 0 bases at V and 3 bases at J, with 6 bases between. Per germline, CDR1 MNHNY and CDR2 SVGAGI (reference sequence). The CDR3 sequence is 13 residues long. For the CDR3, the DNA is TGTGCCAGCAGTTACTCGGGGAGCTACGAGCAGTACTTC. It encodes CASSYSGSYEQYF.

The gene calls are TRBV6-4 and TRBJ1-2; D gene unclear. The germline CDR1 and CDR2 sequences are MRHNA and SNTAGT. V was pared by 4 bases and J by 2 bases, with 8 bases between. The CDR3 spans 13 residues. The CDR3 region is CASSVGLNYGYTF. The CDR3 DNA sequence: TGTGCCAGCAGTGTAGGACTAAACTATGGCTACACCTTC.

J is TRBJ2-5 and V is TRBV6-5; D not certain. V was cut by 8 bases and J by 3 bases, with 10 bases left in between. The CDR3 length is 12 residues. Germline V CDR1 and CDR2: MNHEY, SVGAGI. CDR3 sequence reads: CASRRVEETQYF. For the CDR3, the DNA is TGTGCCAGCCGTAGGGTGGAAGAGACCCAGTACTTC.

The rearrangement uses TRBV30 and TRBJ2-7; the match to TRBD2 covers 9 bases. With V trimmed by 3 bases and J by 3 bases, 12 bases remained unmatched. CDR1 GTSNPN and CDR2 SVGIG come from the germline V gene (reference sequence). CDR3 length: 16 amino acids. CDR3 DNA sequence: TGTGCCTGGAGCGGGAGGGCGGGAGGGCCTTACTACGAGCAGTACTTC. Translated: CAWSGRAGGPYYEQYF.

This clone was seen a handful of times. CDR3 nucleotides: TGTGCCAGTAGGAAGGATTTACTCACTGGAAACACCATATATTTT. Translation gives CASRKDLLTGNTIYF. The gene calls are TRBV19 and TRBJ1-3; D not resolved. This CDR3 has 15 residues. Trimming removed 6 bases from V and 2 bases from J, with 14 bases in between. CDR1 is LNHDA, CDR2 SQIVND, per germline (reference sequence).

The chain combines TRBV12-5 with TRBJ2-7; 9 bases line up with TRBD1. CDR1 LGHNT and CDR2 FRNRAP come from the germline V gene. There are 16 residues in the CDR3. The V and J ends lost 4 bases and 3 bases, in that order; junction bases with no gene match: 10. The CDR3: CASGSAPGTGFYEQYF. In nucleotides, the CDR3 is TGTGCTAGTGGTTCTGCCCCCGGGACAGGGTTCTACGAGCAGTACTTC.

The rearrangement links TRBV10-2 to TRBJ1-1, with unresolved D. V lost 8 bases, J lost 3 bases, and 7 bases lay in between. The CDR3 has 11 residues. Germline V CDR1 and CDR2: WSHSY, SAAADI. CDR3 nucleotide sequence: TGCGCCAGCGGTAGGGACACTGAAGCTTTCTTT. This sequence encodes CASGRDTEAFF.

The count of this clone is one. V is TRBV5-1 and J is TRBJ1-6; TRBD1 matches 10 bases. The CDR3 extends over 16 amino acids. J gave up 8 bases and V 3 bases, and 8 bases lay outside the gene matches. Germline V lookup: CDR1 SGHRS, CDR2 YFSETQ. The CDR3 spells CASSSQTGGSDSPLHF. The CDR3 region has the DNA TGCGCCAGCAGCTCACAGACAGGGGGCTCGGATTCACCCCTCCACTTT.

The chain carries TRBV13 and TRBJ2-7, with 13 bases lining up with TRBD2. The V gene end was trimmed by 5 bases and the J gene end by 0 bases; junction bases not matched to a gene: 10. The CDR3 contains 18 residues. Germline V CDR1 and CDR2: PRHDT, FYEKMQ (reference sequence). Here the CDR3 DNA reads TGTGCCAGCAGCCCGATTTCGACTAGCGGGAGGACCTCCTACGAGCAGTACTTC. Its protein is CASSPISTSGRTSYEQYF.

This chain joins TRBV5-1 and TRBJ2-4; D perhaps matches TRBD1 (6 bases). Germline V lookup: CDR1 SGHRS, CDR2 YFSETQ. Trimming cost V 3 bases and J 5 bases, with 15 bases left between them. The length of the CDR3 is 15 residues. The DNA of the CDR3 is TGCGCCAGCAGCTATTTACAGGGTGTCCAAAACATTCAGTACTTC. It codes for CASSYLQGVQNIQYF.

The V gene is TRBV5-1, the J gene TRBJ1-1, with TRBD1 identical over 7 bases. Trimming cost V 5 bases and J 1 base; bases outside gene matches: 2. Germline CDR1 and CDR2: SGHRS and YFSETQ. The CDR3 is made up of 13 amino acids. The DNA of the CDR3 is TGCGCCAGCAGTCGACAGGGGAACACTGAAGCTTTCTTT. Its protein is CASSRQGNTEAFF.

The V gene is TRBV11-2, the J gene TRBJ1-2; a weak D match, TRBD1 (5 bases). The germline V gene has CDR1 SGHAT and CDR2 FQNNGV. The CDR3 sequence is 16 residues long. V lost 4 bases and J 6 bases, leaving 21 bases between the germline ends. CDR3 loop: CASSSLRGVNWDGYTF. CDR3 nucleotides: TGTGCCAGCAGCTCTCTCCGGGGGGTTAATTGGGATGGCTACACCTTC.

This rearrangement joins TRBV12-3 or TRBV12-4 to TRBJ2-5, with a tentative D call TRBD2 (7 bases). V was clipped by 6 bases and J by 5 bases, with 10 bases between them. This CDR3 region has 12 residues. The CDR3 loop reads CASRGGAETQYF. The CDR3 DNA follows: TGTGCCAGCAGGGGGGGGGCGGAGACCCAGTACTTC.

In this sample, this clone turned up a few times. V usage is TRBV2 and J usage is TRBJ2-1; 7 bases are shared with TRBD2. CDR3 size: 15 residues. J gave up 9 bases and V 1 base, and 9 bases lay outside the gene matches. Germline lookup yields CDR1 SNHLY and CDR2 FYNNEI. Here the CDR3 DNA reads TGTGCCAGCAGTGAAGGCAGGATTCCGGGGGGTGAGCAGTTCTTC. Translated: CASSEGRIPGGEQFF.

This chain uses TRBV2 with TRBJ2-1; 14 nucleotides align to TRBD2. Germline values: CDR1 SNHLY, CDR2 FYNNEI. The CDR3 length is 15 residues. Germline trimming cut 4 bases from V and 9 bases from J; bases unmatched to any gene: 5. CDR3 bases: TGTGCCAGCAGTGGACTAGCGGGGGGGCCGGGTGAGCAGTTCTTC. This encodes CASSGLAGGPGEQFF.